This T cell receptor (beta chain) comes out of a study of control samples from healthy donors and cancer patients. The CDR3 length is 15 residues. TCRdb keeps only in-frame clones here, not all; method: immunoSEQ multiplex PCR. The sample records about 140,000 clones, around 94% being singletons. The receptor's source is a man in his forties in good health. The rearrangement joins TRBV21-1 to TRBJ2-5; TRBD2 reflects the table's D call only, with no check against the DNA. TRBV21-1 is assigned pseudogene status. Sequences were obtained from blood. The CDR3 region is CASSAPPGLGETQYF. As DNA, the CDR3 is TGTGCCAGCAGCGCCCCTCCGGGATTAGGAGAGACCCAGTACTTC.